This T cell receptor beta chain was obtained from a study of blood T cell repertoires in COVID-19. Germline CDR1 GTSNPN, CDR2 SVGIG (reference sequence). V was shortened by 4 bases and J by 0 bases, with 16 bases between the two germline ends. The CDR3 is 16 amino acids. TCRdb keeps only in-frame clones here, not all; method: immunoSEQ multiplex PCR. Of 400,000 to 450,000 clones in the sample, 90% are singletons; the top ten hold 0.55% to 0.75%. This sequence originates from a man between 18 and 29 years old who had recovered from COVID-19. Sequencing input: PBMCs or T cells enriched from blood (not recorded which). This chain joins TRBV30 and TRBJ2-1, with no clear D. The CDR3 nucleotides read TGTGCCTGGAACCCGTTCCCCCCGAGCTCCTACAATGAGCAGTTCTTC. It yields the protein CAWNPFPPSSYNEQFF.